The T cell receptor (beta chain) described here comes from a study of T cells in Graves' hyperthyroidism and ophthalmopathy. Researchers amplified the TCR beta CDR3 regions from RNA transcripts. HTBI primers drove first-round RT-PCR of the TCR CDR3. TCRdb used MiXCR to reprocess the multiplex PCR reads, holding one entry per CDR3 protein. Of about 380,000 distinct CDR3 sequences listed, roughly 14% are singletons. There are a few counts of this clonotype. The hyperthyroidism patients had all been newly diagnosed, and their disease duration was under 2 months. Their ages ranged from 18 to 65 years. The sample consisted of blood. The TCR comes from a woman aged 55-70 years with Graves' hyperthyroidism.

CDR3 nucleotide sequence: TGTGCCAGCAGTACCGGGACCTTCAATTCACCCCTCCACTTT. Amino acids: CASSTGTFNSPLHF. V is TRBV2 and J is TRBJ1-6, with D possibly matching TRBD1 (5 bases). V was pared by 5 bases and J by 7 bases, with 12 bases between. This CDR3 comprises 14 residues. Germline values: CDR1 SNHLY, CDR2 FYNNEI.